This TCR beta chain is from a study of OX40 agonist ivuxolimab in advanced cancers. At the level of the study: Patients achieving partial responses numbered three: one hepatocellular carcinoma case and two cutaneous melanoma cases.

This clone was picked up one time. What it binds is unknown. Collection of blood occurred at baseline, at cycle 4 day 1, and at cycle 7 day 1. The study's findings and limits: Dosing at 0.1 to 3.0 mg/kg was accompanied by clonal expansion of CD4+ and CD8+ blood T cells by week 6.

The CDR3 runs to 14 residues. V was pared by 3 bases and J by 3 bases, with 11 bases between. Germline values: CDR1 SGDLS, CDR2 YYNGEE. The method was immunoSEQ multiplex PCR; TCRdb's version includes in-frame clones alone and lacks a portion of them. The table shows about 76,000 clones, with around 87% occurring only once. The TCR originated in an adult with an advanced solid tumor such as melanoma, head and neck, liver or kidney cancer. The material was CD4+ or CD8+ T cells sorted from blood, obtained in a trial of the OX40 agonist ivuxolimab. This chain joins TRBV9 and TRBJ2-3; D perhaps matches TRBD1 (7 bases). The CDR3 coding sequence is TGTGCCAGCAGCGCCCCAGGGGGGACAGATACGCAGTATTTT. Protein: CASSAPGGTDTQYF.